A selection of T cell receptor beta chains follows, all from one sample in a study of early T cells in non-severe SARS-CoV-2 infection. TCRdb reprocessed the 5' RACE reads via MiXCR and lists one record per CDR3 protein. The sample records about 77,000 distinct CDR3 sequences, over 8.5% being singletons. Sequencing input: whole blood. These receptors were taken from an adult who was a healthcare worker with PCR-confirmed SARS-CoV-2 infection or an uninfected control (not recorded which). CDR3s leave out the opening cysteine and the closing phenylalanine or tryptophan.

cdr3_length	j_call	v_call	cdr3_aa
13	TRBJ2-7	TRBV27	ASSPETSGRVEQY
14	TRBJ2-3	TRBV7-9	ASSYTSGSGTDTQY
11	TRBJ1-2	TRBV5-1	ASSLVGNYGYT
11	TRBJ1-3	TRBV28	ATGDFDTNTIY
13	TRBJ1-4	TRBV5-1	ASSNSPGQNEKLF
13	TRBJ2-1	TRBV5-1	ASSPRLAGAHEQF
15	TRBJ2-2	TRBV6-6	ATGGNPGQGNTGELF
15	TRBJ2-7	TRBV7-8	ASSVPETGLNVFEQY
12	TRBJ2-2	TRBV2	ASSPQGNTGELF
17	TRBJ1-2	TRBV15	ATSSHRYLELVPNYGYT
12	TRBJ2-3	TRBV28	ASSFLAGQDTQY
9	TRBJ2-7	TRBV20-1	SATGTGRGY
14	TRBJ2-2	TRBV14	ASSHTPFGRTGELF
13	TRBJ2-5	TRBV24-1	ATSSIAGNLETQY
12	TRBJ2-5	TRBV20-1	SARVGDWGETQY
13	TRBJ1-1	TRBV5-1	ASSSMGQGNTEAF
14	TRBJ2-3	TRBV29-1	SVGRVEGFEADTQY
11	TRBJ1-1	TRBV2	ASRETVRTEAF
13	TRBJ2-2	TRBV24-1	ATSPTSGRTGELF
13	TRBJ2-5	TRBV20-1	SARGGSLGPETQY
11	TRBJ2-2	TRBV7-2	ASSSTLRGELF
12	TRBJ2-7	TRBV6-6	ASSYDREKYEQY
12	TRBJ1-6	TRBV2	ASGLGQGNSPLH
17	TRBJ2-7	TRBV7-8	ASSLNLGTSGMNSYEQY
11	TRBJ2-3	TRBV28	AIGTRVQDTQY
14	TRBJ2-1	TRBV3-1	ASSFPLTSGRGEQF
13	TRBJ2-7	TRBV7-3	ASSLTSSGSHEQY
12	TRBJ2-4	TRBV27	ASSFSGTPNIQY
11	TRBJ1-5	TRBV20-1	SAEQGVDQPQH
12	TRBJ2-6	TRBV6-4	ASSDNSGANVLT
13	TRBJ2-1	TRBV7-3	ASSSGLAAYNEQF